This T cell receptor beta chain was profiled in a study of T cells in tuberculosis. Overall study: In South Africa, adults with active tuberculosis were compared with IGRA-negative and latently infected IGRA-positive adolescents. Study-wide results and caveats: Shorter CDR3-alpha in active tuberculosis partly drove smaller distances. Active tuberculosis alpha repertoires lay closer to GMM-specific TCRs than controls'.

CDR3 length: 14 residues. Germline lookup yields CDR1 MNHEY and CDR2 SMNVEV (reference sequence). Trimming shortened V by 3 bases and J by 4 bases, and 10 bases separated the two germline ends. Method: immunoSEQ multiplex PCR; TCRdb's copy keeps in-frame clones and lacks some. The repertoire holds about 33,000 clones, with 85% to 95% as singletons. This clone appeared a single time. Its specificity is unknown. The sequenced material came from PBMCs. The sequence was obtained from a donor aged 10-30 years with latent tuberculosis or without tuberculosis infection. Some clones in this sample may be carry-over from other donors' samples. V and J are TRBV27 and TRBJ2-1, with D maybe TRBD1 (7 bases). This CDR3 is CASSFRGRYNEQFF. In DNA form, the CDR3 reads TGTGCCAGCAGTTTCAGGGGGAGGTACAATGAGCAGTTCTTC.